The next 2 T cell receptor beta chains were all read from a single sample in a study of cytomegalovirus exposure and HLA in healthy donors. Primers: 60 Vbeta forward and 13 Jbeta reverse. Clones were sequenced by immunoSEQ multiplex PCR, and TCRdb holds only the in-frame ones, with some missing. The table shows more than 140,000 clones, with roughly four fifths occurring only once. The sequenced material came from PBMCs. These receptors were taken from a man between 18 and 29 years old in good health and CMV-seropositive.

This clone has only a few counts. The chain combines TRBV6-1 with TRBJ2-7, with D uncertain. V lost 5 bases and J 4 bases, leaving 6 bases between the germline ends. The CDR3 spans 11 residues. The germline V gene encodes CDR1 MNHNS and CDR2 SASEGT. The CDR3 sequence is CASSLPYEQYF. The CDR3 DNA is TGTGCCAGCAGTCTTCCGTACGAGCAGTACTTC.

The J gene is TRBJ1-4, the V gene TRBV7-9, with 9 bases fitting TRBD1. CDR3 size: 14 residues. Germline CDR1 and CDR2: SEHNR and FQNEAQ (reference sequence). Trimming at V came to 5 bases and at J to 4 bases, leaving 2 bases not matched to a gene. CDR3 amino acids: CASSRGQGNEKLFF. The CDR3 DNA follows: TGTGCCAGCAGCCGGGGACAGGGTAATGAAAAACTGTTTTTT.